Below, 2 T cell receptor beta chains from the same sample are listed, as sequenced in a study of a mutant IDH1 vaccine in newly diagnosed glioma listed by TCRdb under 2021. What the time point label conveys for this sample: week 23, last vaccination. Every vaccine dose consisted of 300 ug of a 20-mer mutant IDH1 peptide in Montanide, administered subcutaneously together with topical imiquimod. No antigen is known for these receptors. Library generation was performed with the immunoSEQ multiplex PCR assay. Drawn from immuneACCESS, this table holds only the in-frame rearrangements with V and J called that TCRdb kept. Clones are partly lost; checked studies trace under half to an unresolved V gene and leave the rest unexplained. This sample gives 25,000 to 30,000 clones in total; approximately 80% of them show up just once. 8% to 10% of the sample comes from the top ten. The specimen was PBMCs, collected from a glioma patient whose treatment included an IDH1 peptide vaccine. Source of these receptors: a woman between 18 and 30 years old with glioma.

The chain has TRBV5-5 and TRBJ1-5, with a tentative D call TRBD1 (6 bases). The CDR3 has 15 residues. Germline loops: CDR1 SGHKS, CDR2 YYEKEE (reference sequence). V was pared by 4 bases and J by 4 bases, with 15 bases between. This chain's CDR3 is CASSPLVTGNQPQHF. In DNA form, the CDR3 reads TGTGCCAGCAGCCCTCTTGTGACAGGTAATCAGCCCCAGCATTTT.

The chain couples TRBV19 to TRBJ1-3, with D possibly TRBD1 on 5 matching bases. From germline, CDR1 is LNHDA and CDR2 SQIVND (reference sequence). The CDR3 is 14 residues long. V was clipped by 5 bases and J by 3 bases, with 11 bases between them. CDR3 DNA sequence: TGTGCCAGTAGTTCCGGGACGGATGGAAACACCATATATTTT. It is translated as CASSSGTDGNTIYF.